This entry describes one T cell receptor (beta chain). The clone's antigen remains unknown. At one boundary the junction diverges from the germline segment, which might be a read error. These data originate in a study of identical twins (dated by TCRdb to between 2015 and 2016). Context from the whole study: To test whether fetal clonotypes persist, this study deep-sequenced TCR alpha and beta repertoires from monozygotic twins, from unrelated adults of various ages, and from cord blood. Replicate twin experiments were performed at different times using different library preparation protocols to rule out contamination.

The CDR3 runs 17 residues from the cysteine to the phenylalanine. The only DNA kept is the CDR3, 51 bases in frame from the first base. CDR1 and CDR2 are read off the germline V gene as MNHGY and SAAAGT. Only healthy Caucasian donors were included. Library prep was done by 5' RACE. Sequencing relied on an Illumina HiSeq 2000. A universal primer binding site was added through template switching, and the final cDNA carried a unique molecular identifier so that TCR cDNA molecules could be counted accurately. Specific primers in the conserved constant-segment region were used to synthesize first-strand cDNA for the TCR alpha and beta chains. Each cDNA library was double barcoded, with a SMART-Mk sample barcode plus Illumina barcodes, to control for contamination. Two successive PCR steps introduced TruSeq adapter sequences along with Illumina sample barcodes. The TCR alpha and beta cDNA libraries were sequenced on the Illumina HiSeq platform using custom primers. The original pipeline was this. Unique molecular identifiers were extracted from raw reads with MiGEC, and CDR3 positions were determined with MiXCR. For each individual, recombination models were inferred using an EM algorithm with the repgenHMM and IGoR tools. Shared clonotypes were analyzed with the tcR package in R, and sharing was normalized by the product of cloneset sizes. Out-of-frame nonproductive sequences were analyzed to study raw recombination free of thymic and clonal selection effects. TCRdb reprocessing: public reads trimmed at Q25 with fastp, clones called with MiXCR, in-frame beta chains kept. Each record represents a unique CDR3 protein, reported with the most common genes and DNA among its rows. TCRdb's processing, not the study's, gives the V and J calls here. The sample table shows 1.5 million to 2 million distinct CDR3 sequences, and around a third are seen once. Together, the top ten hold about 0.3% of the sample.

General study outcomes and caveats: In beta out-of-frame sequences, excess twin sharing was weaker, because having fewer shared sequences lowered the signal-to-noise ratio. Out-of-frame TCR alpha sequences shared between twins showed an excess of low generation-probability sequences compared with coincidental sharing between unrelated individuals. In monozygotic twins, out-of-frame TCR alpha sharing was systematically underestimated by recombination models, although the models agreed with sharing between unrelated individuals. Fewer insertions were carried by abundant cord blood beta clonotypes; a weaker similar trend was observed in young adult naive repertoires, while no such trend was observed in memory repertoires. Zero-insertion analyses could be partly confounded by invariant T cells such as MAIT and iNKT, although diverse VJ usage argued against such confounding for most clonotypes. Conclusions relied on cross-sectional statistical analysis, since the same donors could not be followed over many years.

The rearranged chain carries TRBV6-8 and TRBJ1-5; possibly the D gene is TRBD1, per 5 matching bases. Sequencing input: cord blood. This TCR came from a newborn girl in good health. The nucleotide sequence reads TGTGCCAGCAGTTACAAATCCGGCAGGGTGTGCGGTCAGCCCCGGCATTTT. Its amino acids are CASSYKSGRVCGQPRHF.